This T cell receptor beta chain comes out of a study of cytomegalovirus exposure and HLA in healthy donors. PCR was performed using 60 Vbeta and 13 Jbeta primers. Clones were sequenced by immunoSEQ multiplex PCR, and TCRdb holds only the in-frame ones, with some missing. The sample includes about 170,000 clones, 73% seen only once; the top ten take 5% to 5.5%. V shed 5 bases, J shed 2 bases, and the junction held 2 bases outside the gene matches. The CDR3 length is 14 residues. Germline CDR1 reads LNHDA; CDR2 reads SQIVND (reference sequence). The chain is built from TRBV19 and TRBJ1-5; 8 bases agree with TRBD1. The sequencing sample was made of PBMCs. This clonotype originated in a woman younger than 30 in good health and CMV-seropositive. The CDR3 DNA follows: TGTGCCAGTAGTCCGGACAGGGGCAATCAGCCCCAGCATTTT. Protein product: CASSPDRGNQPQHF.